Below are 8 T cell receptor beta chains sequenced from a single sample in a study of blood T cell repertoires in COVID-19. Clones were read by immunoSEQ multiplex PCR, and TCRdb kept only the in-frame ones, dropping some. Seen here are approximately 240,000 clones, less than 85% observed once, and the top ten hold 4% to 6%. Material: peripheral blood. All receptors come from a woman older than 75 with active or convalescent COVID-19.

The chain combines TRBV2 with TRBJ1-2; TRBD1 matches at 8 bases. This CDR3 region has 17 residues. The junction had 20 bases not matched to a gene; V was cut back by 6 bases and J by 8 bases. Germline V gene data show CDR1 as SNHLY and CDR2 as FYNNEI. CDR3 DNA sequence: TGTGCCAGCAGCAAATGGGGACAGGCGGAGGGGTCCGGAGGCTACACCTTC. Translating it yields CASSKWGQAEGSGGYTF.

The chain combines TRBV6-5 with TRBJ2-2; 7 positions agree with TRBD1. The CDR3 is made up of 15 amino acids. V trimming: 4 bases; J trimming: 4 bases; junction bases outside the gene matches: 6. The germline CDR1 and CDR2 sequences are MNHEY and SVGAGI. The CDR3 spells CASSSNDRVTGELFF. The CDR3 DNA sequence: TGTGCCAGCAGTTCCAATGACAGGGTCACCGGGGAGCTGTTTTTT.

The chain joins TRBV5-6 to TRBJ1-1; possible D gene TRBD1, 5 bases. CDR3 length equals 16 residues. Germline loops: CDR1 SGHDT, CDR2 YYEEEE. Trimming removed 3 bases at V and 0 bases at J, with 15 bases between. Written as DNA, the CDR3 is TGTGCCAGCAGCTCAAAAATCGACAGACTGAACACTGAAGCTTTCTTT. Amino acid sequence: CASSSKIDRLNTEAFF.

The chain carries TRBV28 and TRBJ1-6, with 10 bases that match TRBD1. The trim removed 5 bases at V and 9 bases at J, leaving 7 bases unmatched. The CDR3 contains 15 residues. In germline, CDR1 is MDHEN, CDR2 SYDVKM. CDR3 protein: CASSTPGQGISPLHF. CDR3 in DNA: TGTGCCAGCAGTACCCCGGGACAGGGGATTTCACCCCTCCACTTT.

This clone occurred once. This chain links TRBV5-1 with TRBJ2-7, with 10 bases that match TRBD1. V gave up 2 bases and J gave up 5 bases; unmatched junction bases: 7. Germline-derived CDR1 and CDR2 are SGHRS and YFSETQ. The CDR3 length is 15 residues. CDR3 coding DNA: TGCGCCAGCAGCTTTCAGGGACAGGGGTCCAACGAGCAGTACTTC. Residues: CASSFQGQGSNEQYF.

This chain connects TRBV5-1 to TRBJ1-6; D is ambiguous. The CDR3 totals 13 residues. Trimming took off 3 bases at V and 2 bases at J, with 3 bases between the two ends. Germline CDR1 and CDR2: SGHRS and YFSETQ. The CDR3 reads CASSSTYNSPLHF. CDR3 bases: TGCGCCAGCAGCTCTACCTATAATTCACCCCTCCACTTT.

The chain combines TRBV28 with TRBJ2-7; the match to TRBD1 covers 9 bases. Germline V CDR1 and CDR2: MDHEN, SYDVKM. With V trimmed by 8 bases and J by 4 bases, 12 bases remained unmatched. This CDR3 is built from 15 residues. The chain's CDR3 is CASWGWGTGRYEQYF. The CDR3 nucleotides are TGTGCCAGCTGGGGGTGGGGGACAGGGAGGTACGAGCAGTACTTC.

The chain has TRBV28 and TRBJ1-2, with D maybe TRBD1 (5 bases). Germline-derived CDR1 and CDR2 are MDHEN and SYDVKM. Trimming cost V 6 bases and J 2 bases, with 10 bases left between them. The CDR3 loop spans 13 amino acids. The CDR3 loop is CASSPGLNYGYTF. The CDR3 DNA reads TGTGCCAGCAGCCCGGGACTCAACTATGGCTACACCTTC.